These 22 T cell receptor beta chains were all obtained from the same sample, sequenced in a study of technical replicates of blood from four donors. TCRdb keeps only in-frame clones here, not all; method: immunoSEQ multiplex PCR. Among roughly 87,000 clones listed, 90% to 95% were seen once. Material for sequencing was T cells isolated from PBMCs. The receptors stem from a human donor in good health.

The chain is built from TRBV19 and TRBJ2-3; TRBD2 matches at 7 bases. Unmatched junction bases numbered 4, after V lost 1 base and J lost 3 bases. The CDR3 sequence is 15 residues long. The germline CDR1 and CDR2 sequences are LNHDA and SQIVND (reference sequence). CDR3 coding DNA: TGTGCCAGTAGTATAGGTGCAGCGGGAACAGATACGCAGTATTTT. Translation gives CASSIGAAGTDTQYF.

The gene calls are TRBV15 and TRBJ2-7; TRBD2 aligns across 10 bases. After removal of 3 bases from V and 7 bases from J, the junction contained 6 bases not matched to a gene. Germline assignment: CDR1 LNHNV and CDR2 YYDKDF (reference sequence). The CDR3 totals 14 residues. CDR3 coding DNA: TGTGCCACCAGCAGCCTAGCGGGAGTAAAGGAGCAGTACTTC. This sequence encodes CATSSLAGVKEQYF. Supplemented by reference TRBV15 and TRBJ2-7, the full variable domain reads DAMVIQNPRYQVTQFGKPVTLSCSQTLNHNVMYWYQQKSSQAPKLLFHYYDKDFNNEADTPDNFQSRRPNTSFCFLDIRSPGLGDTAMYLCATSSLAGVKEQYFGPGTRLTVT.

A remark on this clone: Other DNA sequences in this sample translate to the same CDR3. V usage is TRBV27 and J usage is TRBJ1-1; TRBD1 matches 9 bases. The CDR3 is 14 residues long. From germline, CDR1 is MNHEY and CDR2 SMNVEV (reference sequence). V trimming: 3 bases; J trimming: 4 bases; junction bases outside the gene matches: 3. CDR3 amino acids: CASSLDRGGTEAFF. The DNA for the CDR3 is TGTGCCAGCAGTTTGGACAGGGGTGGCACTGAAGCTTTCTTT.

The chain has TRBV11-3 and TRBJ2-3; TRBD2 matches at 13 bases. The J segment lost 4 bases and the V segment lost 4 bases, leaving 11 bases of the junction unmatched. Germline V gene sequence: CDR1 SGHNT, CDR2 YENEEA. The length of the CDR3 is 18 residues. The CDR3, as DNA: TGTGCCAGCAGCTCCCCGGGACTAGCGGGATATAAGGCAGATACGCAGTATTTT. It is translated as CASSSPGLAGYKADTQYF.

V usage is TRBV5-8 and J usage is TRBJ2-3; 7 bases agree with TRBD1. Unmatched junction bases numbered 8, after V lost 4 bases and J lost 3 bases. The CDR3 runs 15 residues. CDR1 SGHTS and CDR2 YDEGEE come from the germline V gene. The CDR3 nucleotides read TGTGCCAGCAGCCTCGACAGGGTTAGAACAGATACGCAGTATTTT. Translating gives CASSLDRVRTDTQYF. The entire variable domain, with the rest obtained from reference TRBV5-8 and TRBJ2-3, is as follows: EAGVTQSPTHLIKTRGQQATLRCSPISGHTSVYWYQQALGLGLQFLLWYDEGEERNRGNFPPRFSGRQFPNYSSELNVNALELEDSALYLCASSLDRVRTDTQYFGPGTRLTVL.

This sequence joins TRBV7-9 and TRBJ2-7; D gene ambiguous. V was pared by 1 base and J by 4 bases, with 14 bases between. Germline V gene lookup returns CDR1 SEHNR and CDR2 FQNEAQ (reference sequence). The CDR3 is made up of 15 amino acids. The CDR3 nucleotides are TGTGCCAGCAGCTTAGGAGAGGTCAGAGTATACGAGCAGTACTTC. Protein sequence: CASSLGEVRVYEQYF.

J is TRBJ2-1 and V is TRBV30, with TRBD2 identical over 7 bases. V shed 2 bases, J shed 3 bases, and the junction held 4 bases outside the gene matches. Per the germline V gene, CDR1 is GTSNPN and CDR2 is SVGIG (reference sequence). The CDR3 sequence is 14 residues long. As DNA, the CDR3 is TGTGCCTGGAGTTTCGAGCGGGACTACAATGAGCAGTTCTTC. Encoded protein: CAWSFERDYNEQFF.

The chain carries TRBV7-2 and TRBJ2-1, with 8 bases lining up with TRBD1. Per the germline V gene, CDR1 is SGHTA and CDR2 is FQGNSA. The CDR3 length is 13 residues. J lost 10 bases, V lost 5 bases, and 7 bases had no gene match. This chain's CDR3 is CASSPRTGKEQFF. CDR3 in DNA: TGTGCCAGCAGCCCCCGGACAGGGAAGGAGCAGTTCTTC. Combining the CDR3 with reference TRBV7-2 and TRBJ2-1 gives the whole variable domain GAGVSQSPSNKVTEKGKDVELRCDPISGHTALYWYRQSLGQGLEFLIYFQGNSAPDKSGLPSDRFSAERTGGSVSTLTIQRTQQEDSAVYLCASSPRTGKEQFFGPGTRLTVL.

The chain couples TRBV2 to TRBJ1-2, with D possibly being TRBD1 (5 bases). The CDR3 spans 16 residues. Trimming cost V 0 bases and J 0 bases, with 11 bases left between them. Germline values: CDR1 SNHLY, CDR2 FYNNEI. The CDR3 DNA reads TGTGCCAGCAGTGAAGCCAGGGTCAGGGCTAACTATGGCTACACCTTC. The encoded protein is CASSEARVRANYGYTF.

J is TRBJ2-1 and V is TRBV14, with D possibly TRBD2 on 6 matching bases. CDR3 length equals 15 residues. With 2 bases removed from V and 4 bases from J, the gap between germline ends came to 12 bases. The germline V gene has CDR1 SGHDN and CDR2 FVKESK. The CDR3, as DNA: TGTGCCAGCAGCCAAAGGGACTCCATATACAATGAGCAGTTCTTC. Translated, it gives CASSQRDSIYNEQFF.

V gene TRBV10-3 combines with J gene TRBJ2-3; D not resolved. The CDR3 length is 14 residues. Trimming removed 4 bases from V and 2 bases from J, with 10 bases in between. Germline V gene data show CDR1 as ENHRY and CDR2 as SYGVKD. The CDR3 bases are TGTGCCATCAGTGGAAGACAAAACACAGATACGCAGTATTTT. Its translation is CAISGRQNTDTQYF.

The V call is TRBV2, the J call TRBJ1-5; tentative D call: TRBD1 (5 bases). CDR3 length: 14 amino acids. Germline lookup yields CDR1 SNHLY and CDR2 FYNNEI. Trimming removed 2 bases at V and 4 bases at J, with 9 bases between. CDR3 in DNA: TGTGCCAGCAGTGAACAGGGATGGAATCAGCCCCAGCATTTT. This translates into CASSEQGWNQPQHF.

This chain uses TRBV7-2 with TRBJ2-3; 7 bases are shared with TRBD2. The CDR3 is 18 residues long. Trimming took 2 bases from V and 5 from J; bases not matched to a gene: 16. Germline CDR1 and CDR2: SGHTA and FQGNSA. CDR3 region: CASSLRSGSAGVGDTQYF. CDR3 nucleotide sequence: TGTGCCAGCAGCTTAAGATCCGGGTCGGCGGGGGTTGGAGATACGCAGTATTTT. The variable domain in full, with the rest retrieved from reference TRBV7-2 and TRBJ2-3, is GAGVSQSPSNKVTEKGKDVELRCDPISGHTALYWYRQSLGQGLEFLIYFQGNSAPDKSGLPSDRFSAERTGGSVSTLTIQRTQQEDSAVYLCASSLRSGSAGVGDTQYFGPGTRLTVL.

CDR3 DNA: TGTGCCTTCAACCGAGGGGCTAGCGGGAGTAGATACAATGAGCAGTTCTTC. It encodes CAFNRGASGSRYNEQFF. The chain has TRBV30 and TRBJ2-1, with 10 positions matching TRBD2. The germline V gene encodes CDR1 GTSNPN and CDR2 SVGIG (reference sequence). Trimming cost V 7 bases and J 4 bases; bases outside gene matches: 16. The CDR3 covers 17 residues.

The sample holds a few counts of this clone. The chain couples TRBV6-5 to TRBJ1-3, with a weak D call TRBD1 (5 bases). The V gene lost 10 bases and the J gene lost 0 bases, with 10 bases spanning the gap. Germline CDR1 is MNHEY and CDR2 is SVGAGI. This CDR3 has 13 amino acids. The CDR3 loop is CATGGNSGNTIYF. CDR3 coding DNA: TGTGCCACCGGGGGGAACTCTGGAAACACCATATATTTT.

The V and J genes are TRBV11-3 and TRBJ2-7, with 10 bases aligning to TRBD2. The V gene end was trimmed by 4 bases and the J gene end by 7 bases; junction bases not matched to a gene: 7. There are 14 residues in the CDR3. Germline V lookup: CDR1 SGHNT, CDR2 YENEEA. In DNA, the CDR3 is TGTGCCAGCAGCTCCCTAGCGGGAGTAGGAGAGCAGTACTTC. Translating gives CASSSLAGVGEQYF.

V gene TRBV5-1 combines with J gene TRBJ1-5; TRBD1 might be the D (5 bases). V was trimmed by 4 bases and J by 6 bases, leaving 14 bases between them. The CDR3 is made up of 14 amino acids. Germline CDR1 SGHRS, CDR2 YFSETQ. The CDR3 loop is CASSPRGGRQPQHF. The CDR3 nucleotides read TGCGCCAGCAGCCCCCGCGGGGGACGTCAGCCCCAGCATTTT. Full variable domain (remainder filled in from reference TRBV5-1 and TRBJ1-5): KAGVTQTPRYLIKTRGQQVTLSCSPISGHRSVSWYQQTPGQGLQFLFEYFSETQRNKGNFPGRFSGRQFSNSRSEMNVSTLELGDSALYLCASSPRGGRQPQHFGDGTRLSIL.

V is TRBV30 and J is TRBJ2-7; D may be TRBD1 (6 bases). Looked up from germline, CDR1 is GTSNPN and CDR2 is SVGIG (reference sequence). The CDR3 extends over 15 amino acids. V was trimmed by 3 bases and J by 1 base, leaving 16 bases between them. The DNA of the CDR3 is TGTGCCTGGAGCGTAACCCTAGGACAGTCCTACGAGCAGTACTTC. Translated: CAWSVTLGQSYEQYF.

This chain joins TRBV7-8 and TRBJ1-5; D may be TRBD1 (6 bases). Germline lookup yields CDR1 SGHVS and CDR2 FQNEAQ. Trimming removed 5 bases from V and 1 base from J, with 15 bases in between. This CDR3 has 16 residues. The CDR3 DNA follows: TGTGCCAGCAGCCTCTTTGGGAGGGGGAGCAATCAGCCCCAGCATTTT. It encodes CASSLFGRGSNQPQHF.

V usage is TRBV28 and J usage is TRBJ2-1, with 10 nucleotides matching TRBD2. The CDR3 is 17 residues long. Trimming removed 3 bases from V and 5 bases from J; junction bases left unmatched: 10. Looked up from germline, CDR1 is MDHEN and CDR2 is SYDVKM. CDR3 sequence reads: CASSFLLAGTHDNEQFF. The CDR3 coding sequence is TGTGCCAGCAGTTTTTTACTAGCGGGGACCCACGACAATGAGCAGTTCTTC.

The CDR3 DNA sequence: TGTGCCAGCAGCCCGGGGAACACTGAAGCTTTCTTT. Translating gives CASSPGNTEAFF. The chain links TRBV5-6 to TRBJ1-1; D not certain. Between the trimmed V and J ends, which lost 4 bases and 1 base, there was a span of 5 bases. Germline CDR1 reads SGHDT; CDR2 reads YYEEEE. The CDR3 extends over 12 amino acids.

This chain links TRBV7-2 with TRBJ2-3, with 10 bases matching TRBD2. Germline CDR1 is SGHTA and CDR2 is FQGNSA. The CDR3 sequence is 14 residues long. The V gene end was trimmed by 5 bases and the J gene end by 6 bases; junction bases not matched to a gene: 5. The CDR3 sequence: CASSPGLALDTQYF. In DNA form, the CDR3 reads TGTGCCAGCAGCCCGGGACTAGCGTTGGATACGCAGTATTTT.